This is a list of T cell receptor beta chains from one sample in a study of T-cell memory formation after mild COVID-19. Via MiXCR, TCRdb re-called the 5' RACE reads, giving one row per CDR3 protein. The sample includes roughly 620,000 distinct CDR3 sequences, over 15% of them seen just once. Sequencing was carried out using PBMCs or a T cell subset sorted from them (not recorded which). These receptors were taken from an adult woman who had mild COVID-19 (a few samples of this study predate the infection). Cell type and time point are not known. Both conserved end residues are part of each CDR3. The order of the fields is CDR3 protein, CDR3 DNA, D gene, V gene, clone size, CDR3 length, J gene. A D gene is named only where the DNA matches it firmly. Clone size is shown for a subset of rows, as once, few, many or a class of expanded clone.

cdr3_aa: CAIRPPVRGKGDTQYF
cdr3_nt: TGTGCCATCCGGCCCCCAGTTCGCGGGAAGGGGGATACGCAGTATTTT
d_call: NA
v_call: TRBV10-3
clone_size: many
cdr3_length: 16
j_call: TRBJ2-3

cdr3_aa: CASSLRQGDTQYF
cdr3_nt: TGTGCCAGCAGCTTGAGGCAAGGGGATACGCAGTATTTT
d_call: NA
v_call: TRBV7-9
clone_size: NA
cdr3_length: 13
j_call: TRBJ2-3

cdr3_aa: CASRTGQNTGELFF
cdr3_nt: TGCGCCAGCCGGACAGGACAGAACACCGGGGAGCTGTTTTTT
d_call: TRBD1
v_call: TRBV4-1
clone_size: few
cdr3_length: 14
j_call: TRBJ2-2

cdr3_aa: CSARAPGLSITQYF
cdr3_nt: TGCAGTGCTAGAGCACCGGGGCTCTCCATTACGCAGTATTTT
d_call: NA
v_call: TRBV20-1
clone_size: NA
cdr3_length: 14
j_call: TRBJ2-3

cdr3_aa: CASSRGQQAYYEQYF
cdr3_nt: TGTGCCAGCAGCAGGGGACAGCAAGCGTACTACGAGCAGTACTTC
d_call: TRBD1
v_call: TRBV5-5
clone_size: many
cdr3_length: 15
j_call: TRBJ2-7

cdr3_aa: CASSPSSMNTEAFF
cdr3_nt: TGTGCCAGCAGTCCTTCCAGTATGAACACTGAAGCTTTCTTT
d_call: NA
v_call: TRBV6-5
clone_size: NA
cdr3_length: 14
j_call: TRBJ1-1

cdr3_aa: CASSQDRLAGVWVQETQYF
cdr3_nt: TGTGCCAGCAGCCAAGATCGACTAGCGGGAGTTTGGGTCCAAGAGACCCAGTACTTC
d_call: TRBD2
v_call: TRBV14
clone_size: few
cdr3_length: 19
j_call: TRBJ2-5

cdr3_aa: CASSLTKNEKLFF
cdr3_nt: TGTGCCAGCAGTTTAACGAAAAATGAAAAACTGTTTTTT
d_call: NA
v_call: TRBV12-3/TRBV12-4
clone_size: few
cdr3_length: 13
j_call: TRBJ1-4

cdr3_aa: CASSLFPRNTEAFF
cdr3_nt: TGTGCCAGCAGCTTATTTCCGAGGAACACTGAAGCTTTCTTT
d_call: NA
v_call: TRBV11-2
clone_size: NA
cdr3_length: 14
j_call: TRBJ1-1

cdr3_aa: CASKRGTAANTGELFF
cdr3_nt: TGTGCCAGCAAAAGAGGGACAGCCGCGAACACCGGGGAGCTGTTTTTT
d_call: TRBD1
v_call: TRBV2
clone_size: many
cdr3_length: 16
j_call: TRBJ2-2

cdr3_aa: CASSLTGTKDNEQFF
cdr3_nt: TGCGCCAGCAGCTTGACTGGGACGAAAGACAATGAGCAGTTCTTC
d_call: NA
v_call: TRBV5-1
clone_size: NA
cdr3_length: 15
j_call: TRBJ2-1

cdr3_aa: CASSQGHSLNTGELFF
cdr3_nt: TGTGCCAGCAGCCAAGGTCACAGTCTGAACACCGGGGAGCTGTTTTTT
d_call: NA
v_call: TRBV3-1
clone_size: few
cdr3_length: 16
j_call: TRBJ2-2

cdr3_aa: CASKKAGSNQPQHF
cdr3_nt: TGTGCCAGCAAAAAGGCGGGGAGCAATCAGCCCCAGCATTTT
d_call: NA
v_call: TRBV28
clone_size: many
cdr3_length: 14
j_call: TRBJ1-5

cdr3_aa: CASSQEAGGHYGYTF
cdr3_nt: TGTGCCAGCAGCCAAGAGGCAGGGGGCCACTATGGCTACACCTTC
d_call: TRBD1
v_call: TRBV4-2
clone_size: NA
cdr3_length: 15
j_call: TRBJ1-2

cdr3_aa: CASSQGRGDTGELFF
cdr3_nt: TGCGCCAGCAGCCAGGGCAGGGGTGACACCGGGGAGCTGTTTTTT
d_call: NA
v_call: TRBV4-1
clone_size: NA
cdr3_length: 15
j_call: TRBJ2-2

cdr3_aa: CASSYSTGGGDSPLHF
cdr3_nt: TGTGCCAGCAGTTACTCCACAGGGGGAGGGGATTCACCCCTCCACTTT
d_call: TRBD1
v_call: TRBV6-6
clone_size: few
cdr3_length: 16
j_call: TRBJ1-6